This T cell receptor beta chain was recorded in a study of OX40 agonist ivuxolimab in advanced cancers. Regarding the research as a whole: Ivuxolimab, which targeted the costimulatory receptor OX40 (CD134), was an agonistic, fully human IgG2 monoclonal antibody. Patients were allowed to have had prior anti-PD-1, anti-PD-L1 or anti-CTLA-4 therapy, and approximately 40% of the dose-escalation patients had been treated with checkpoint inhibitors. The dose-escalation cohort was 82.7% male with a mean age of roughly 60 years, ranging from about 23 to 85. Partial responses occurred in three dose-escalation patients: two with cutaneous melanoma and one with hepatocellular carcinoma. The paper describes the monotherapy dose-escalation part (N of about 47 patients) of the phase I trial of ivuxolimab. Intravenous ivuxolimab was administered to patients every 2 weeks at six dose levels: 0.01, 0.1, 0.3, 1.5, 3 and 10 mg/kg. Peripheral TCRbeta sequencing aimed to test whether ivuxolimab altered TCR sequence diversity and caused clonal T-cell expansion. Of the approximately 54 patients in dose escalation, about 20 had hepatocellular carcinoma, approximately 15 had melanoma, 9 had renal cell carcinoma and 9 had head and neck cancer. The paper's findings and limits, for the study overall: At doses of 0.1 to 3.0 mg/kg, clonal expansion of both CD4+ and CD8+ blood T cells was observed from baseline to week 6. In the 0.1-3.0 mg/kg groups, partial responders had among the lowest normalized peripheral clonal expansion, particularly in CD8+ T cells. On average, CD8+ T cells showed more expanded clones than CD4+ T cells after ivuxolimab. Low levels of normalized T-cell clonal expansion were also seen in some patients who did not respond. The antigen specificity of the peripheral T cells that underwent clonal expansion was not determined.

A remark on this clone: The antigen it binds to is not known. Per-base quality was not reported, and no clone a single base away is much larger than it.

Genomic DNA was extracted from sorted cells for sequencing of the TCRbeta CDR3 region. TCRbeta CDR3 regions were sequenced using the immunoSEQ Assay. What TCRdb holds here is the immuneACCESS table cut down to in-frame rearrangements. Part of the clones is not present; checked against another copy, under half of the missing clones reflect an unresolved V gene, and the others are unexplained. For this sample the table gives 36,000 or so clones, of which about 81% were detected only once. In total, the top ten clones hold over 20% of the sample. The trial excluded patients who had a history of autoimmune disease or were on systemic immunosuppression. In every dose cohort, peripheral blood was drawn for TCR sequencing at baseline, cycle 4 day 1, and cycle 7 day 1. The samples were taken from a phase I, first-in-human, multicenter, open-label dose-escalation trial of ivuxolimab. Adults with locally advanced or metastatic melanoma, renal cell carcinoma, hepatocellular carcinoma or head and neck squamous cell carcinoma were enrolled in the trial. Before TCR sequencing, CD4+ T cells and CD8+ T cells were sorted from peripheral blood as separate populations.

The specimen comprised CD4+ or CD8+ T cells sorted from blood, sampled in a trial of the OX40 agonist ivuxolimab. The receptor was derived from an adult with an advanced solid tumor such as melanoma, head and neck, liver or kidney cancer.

CDR3 region: CASSLSGPNSGANVLTF. In nucleotide form, the sequence is TGTGCCAGCTCACTATCGGGACCGAACTCTGGGGCCAACGTCCTGACTTTC. The sequence is built from TRBV18 and TRBJ2-6; the D element could tentatively be TRBD1 or TRBD2, as 5 bases agree for each. The CDR3 runs 17 amino acids, cysteine and phenylalanine included. Kept here is only the CDR3 DNA, which spans 51 bases and is read in frame from base 1. For CDR1 and CDR2, the germline V gene lists KGHSH and LQKENI. Trimming takes 4 bases from V and 0 bases from J, and the germline ends sit 13 bases apart.